This TCR beta chain was recorded in a study of tumor-infiltrating lymphocytes in primary liver carcinoma. On the study more broadly: Each of the growths was stage T1-T3 N0M0, extending roughly 4.2 to 10 cm across.

This clonotype was recorded a few times. Its antigen is unidentified. Per the germline V gene, CDR1 is DFQATT and CDR2 is SNEGSKA (reference sequence). The length of the CDR3 is 13 residues. Trimming pared 5 bases from V and 2 bases from J, leaving 13 bases between. Total RNA (approximately 450 ng) served as template for TCR beta cDNA synthesis primed by a constant-region primer. Nested multiplex PCR, run for three rounds with slightly modified ARM-PCR, yielded TCR beta libraries. The study ran its first two PCR rounds for approximately 10 cycles each, using TRBV1-TRBV30 forward primers and a C-beta reverse primer. TCRdb independently ran MiXCR on the multiplex PCR reads; one entry per CDR3 protein. The data hold tens of thousands of distinct CDR3 sequences, with roughly 72% observed a single time. Without any cell sorting, roughly 20-32 mg of bulk tissue yielded co-extracted RNA and DNA. Primary liver carcinoma, confirmed by histopathology, was surgically resected. The patients, who had chronic HBV infection, were treatment-naive (untreated).

Study observations and caveats: Tumor region pairs overlapped more than did tumor-adjacent and tumor-blood pairs.

The sample taken for sequencing was liver tumor tissue from sampling region 1. This sample's subset: tumor region T1, superior pole. The TCR was taken from a man aged 40-49 years with primary liver carcinoma and hepatitis B virus infection. The rearrangement uses TRBV20-1 and TRBJ2-7; tentative D call: TRBD2 (6 bases). CDR3 in DNA: TGCAGTGCTCCGACGGGGGAAACCTACGAGCAGTACTTC. This gives the protein CSAPTGETYEQYF.